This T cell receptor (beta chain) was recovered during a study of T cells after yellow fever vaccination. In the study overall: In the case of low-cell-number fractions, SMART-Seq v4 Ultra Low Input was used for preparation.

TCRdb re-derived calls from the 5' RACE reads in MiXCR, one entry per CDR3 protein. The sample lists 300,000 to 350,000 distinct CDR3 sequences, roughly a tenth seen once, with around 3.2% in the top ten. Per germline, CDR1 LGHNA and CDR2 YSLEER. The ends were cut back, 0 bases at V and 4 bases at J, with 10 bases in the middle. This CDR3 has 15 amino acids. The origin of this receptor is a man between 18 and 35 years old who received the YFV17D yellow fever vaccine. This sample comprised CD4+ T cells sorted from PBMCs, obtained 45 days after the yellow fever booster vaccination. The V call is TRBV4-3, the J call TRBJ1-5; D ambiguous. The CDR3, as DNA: TGCGCCAGCAGCCAAGATCTGGGAAGAAATCAGCCCCAGCATTTT. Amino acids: CASSQDLGRNQPQHF.